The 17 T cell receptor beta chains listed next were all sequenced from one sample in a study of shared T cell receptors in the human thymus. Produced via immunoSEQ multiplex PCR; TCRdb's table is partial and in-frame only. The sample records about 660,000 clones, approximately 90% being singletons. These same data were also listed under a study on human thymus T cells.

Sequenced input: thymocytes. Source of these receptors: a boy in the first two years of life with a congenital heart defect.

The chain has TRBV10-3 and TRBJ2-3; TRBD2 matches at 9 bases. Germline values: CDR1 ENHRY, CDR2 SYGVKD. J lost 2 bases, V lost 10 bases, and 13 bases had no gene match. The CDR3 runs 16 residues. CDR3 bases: TGTGCCAGCCTGAACGGCGGGAGGGCCATCACAGATACGCAGTATTTT. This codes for CASLNGGRAITDTQYF.

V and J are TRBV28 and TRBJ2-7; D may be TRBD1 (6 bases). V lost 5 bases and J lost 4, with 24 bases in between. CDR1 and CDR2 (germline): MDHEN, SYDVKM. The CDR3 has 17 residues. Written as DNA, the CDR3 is TGTGCCAGCAGTCTCCTAGCTGGGGGCAGGGCCCCATACGAGCAGTACTTC. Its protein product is CASSLLAGGRAPYEQYF.

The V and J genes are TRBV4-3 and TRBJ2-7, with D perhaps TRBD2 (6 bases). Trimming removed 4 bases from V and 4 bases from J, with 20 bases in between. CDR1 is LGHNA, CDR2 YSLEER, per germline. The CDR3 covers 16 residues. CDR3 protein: CASSPRATSGTYEQYF. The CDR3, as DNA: TGCGCCAGCAGCCCCCGGGCGACTAGTGGAACTTACGAGCAGTACTTC.

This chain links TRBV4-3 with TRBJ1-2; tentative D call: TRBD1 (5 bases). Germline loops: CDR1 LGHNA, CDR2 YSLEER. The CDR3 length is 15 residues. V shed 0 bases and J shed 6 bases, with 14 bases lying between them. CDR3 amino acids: CASSQDMGPGHGYTF. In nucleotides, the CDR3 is TGCGCCAGCAGCCAAGATATGGGCCCAGGGCATGGCTACACCTTC.

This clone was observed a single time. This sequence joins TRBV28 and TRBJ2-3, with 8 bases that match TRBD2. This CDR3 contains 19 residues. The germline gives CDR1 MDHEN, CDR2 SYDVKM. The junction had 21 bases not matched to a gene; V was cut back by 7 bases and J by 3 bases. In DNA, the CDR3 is TGTGCCAGCATCCCCGGGAGGGGGGAAACGGGAGGGCCGACAGATACGCAGTATTTT. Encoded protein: CASIPGRGETGGPTDTQYF.

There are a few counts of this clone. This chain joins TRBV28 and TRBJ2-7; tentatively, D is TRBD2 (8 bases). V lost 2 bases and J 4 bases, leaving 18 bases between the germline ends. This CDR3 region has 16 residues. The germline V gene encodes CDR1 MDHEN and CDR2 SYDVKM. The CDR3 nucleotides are TGTGCCAGCAGTTTAAGGGGGCAACTAGCGGAATACGAGCAGTACTTC. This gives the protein CASSLRGQLAEYEQYF.

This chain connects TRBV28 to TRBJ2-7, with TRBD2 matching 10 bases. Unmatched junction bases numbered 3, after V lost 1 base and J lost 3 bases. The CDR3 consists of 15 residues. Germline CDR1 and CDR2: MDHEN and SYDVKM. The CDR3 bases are TGTGCCAGCAGTTTATATCTAGCGGGAGTCTACGAGCAGTACTTC. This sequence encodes CASSLYLAGVYEQYF.

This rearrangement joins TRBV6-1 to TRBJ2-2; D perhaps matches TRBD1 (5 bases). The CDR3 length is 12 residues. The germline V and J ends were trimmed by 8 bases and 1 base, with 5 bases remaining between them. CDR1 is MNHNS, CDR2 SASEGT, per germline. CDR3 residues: CASQGNTGELFF. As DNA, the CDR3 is TGTGCCAGCCAGGGGAACACCGGGGAGCTGTTTTTT.

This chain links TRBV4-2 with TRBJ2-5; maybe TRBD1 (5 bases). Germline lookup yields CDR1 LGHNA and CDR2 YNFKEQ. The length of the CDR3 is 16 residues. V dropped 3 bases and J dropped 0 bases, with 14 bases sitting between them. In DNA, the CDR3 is TGTGCCAGCAGCCAGACAGTTTGGGCGTACCAAGAGACCCAGTACTTC. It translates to CASSQTVWAYQETQYF.

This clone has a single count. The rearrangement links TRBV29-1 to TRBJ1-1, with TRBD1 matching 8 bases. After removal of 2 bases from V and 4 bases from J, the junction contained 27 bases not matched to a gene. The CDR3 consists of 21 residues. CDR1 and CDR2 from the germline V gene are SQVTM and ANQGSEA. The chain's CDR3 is CSVELTQQVGQGAIIGTEAFF. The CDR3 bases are TGCAGCGTTGAACTAACCCAGCAGGTGGGCCAGGGGGCGATCATTGGCACTGAAGCTTTCTTT.

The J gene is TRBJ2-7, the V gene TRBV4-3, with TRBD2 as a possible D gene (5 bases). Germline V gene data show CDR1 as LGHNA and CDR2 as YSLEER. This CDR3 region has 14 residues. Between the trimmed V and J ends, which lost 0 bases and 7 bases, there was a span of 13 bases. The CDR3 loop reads CASSQDRDSSEQYF. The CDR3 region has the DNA TGCGCCAGCAGCCAAGATCGGGATAGCTCAGAGCAGTACTTC.

The CDR3 DNA is TGTGCCAGCAGTTCCCGGACAGGGGCGAATGAAAAACTGTTTTTT. It yields the protein CASSSRTGANEKLFF. V and J are TRBV7-9 and TRBJ1-4; 9 bases match TRBD1. The CDR3 is made up of 15 amino acids. The V and J ends lost 6 bases and 5 bases, in that order; junction bases with no gene match: 7. Germline lookup yields CDR1 SEHNR and CDR2 FQNEAQ (reference sequence).

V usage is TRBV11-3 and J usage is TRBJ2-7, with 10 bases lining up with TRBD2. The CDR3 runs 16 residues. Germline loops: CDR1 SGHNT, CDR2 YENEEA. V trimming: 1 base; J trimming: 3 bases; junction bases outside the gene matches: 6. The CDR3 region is CASSLVSSGSVYEQYF. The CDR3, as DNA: TGTGCCAGCAGCTTAGTTTCTAGCGGGAGTGTCTACGAGCAGTACTTC.

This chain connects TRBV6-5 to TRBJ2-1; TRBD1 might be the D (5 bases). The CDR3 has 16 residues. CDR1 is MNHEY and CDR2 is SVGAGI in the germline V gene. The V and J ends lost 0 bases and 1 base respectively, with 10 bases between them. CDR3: CASSYSGRQSYNEQFF. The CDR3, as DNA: TGTGCCAGCAGTTACTCGGGGCGACAATCCTACAATGAGCAGTTCTTC.

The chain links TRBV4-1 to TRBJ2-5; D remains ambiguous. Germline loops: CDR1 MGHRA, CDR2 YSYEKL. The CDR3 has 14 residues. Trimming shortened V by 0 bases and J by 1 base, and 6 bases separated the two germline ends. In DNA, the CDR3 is TGCGCCAGCAGCCAAGAACCGGGCCAAGAGACCCAGTACTTC. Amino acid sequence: CASSQEPGQETQYF.

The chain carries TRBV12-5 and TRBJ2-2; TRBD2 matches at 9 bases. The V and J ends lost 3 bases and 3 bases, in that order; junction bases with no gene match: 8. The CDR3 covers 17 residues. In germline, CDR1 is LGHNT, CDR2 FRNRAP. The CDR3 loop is CASGFVSGSTDTGELFF. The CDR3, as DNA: TGTGCTAGTGGTTTTGTTAGCGGGAGTACCGACACCGGGGAGCTGTTTTTT.

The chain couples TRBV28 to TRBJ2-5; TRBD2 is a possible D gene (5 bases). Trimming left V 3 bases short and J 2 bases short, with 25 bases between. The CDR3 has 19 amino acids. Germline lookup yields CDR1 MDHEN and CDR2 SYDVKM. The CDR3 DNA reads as TGTGCCAGCAGTTTCTGTCCGACCTGGGATATAGCGTTACAAGAGACCCAGTACTTC. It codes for CASSFCPTWDIALQETQYF.